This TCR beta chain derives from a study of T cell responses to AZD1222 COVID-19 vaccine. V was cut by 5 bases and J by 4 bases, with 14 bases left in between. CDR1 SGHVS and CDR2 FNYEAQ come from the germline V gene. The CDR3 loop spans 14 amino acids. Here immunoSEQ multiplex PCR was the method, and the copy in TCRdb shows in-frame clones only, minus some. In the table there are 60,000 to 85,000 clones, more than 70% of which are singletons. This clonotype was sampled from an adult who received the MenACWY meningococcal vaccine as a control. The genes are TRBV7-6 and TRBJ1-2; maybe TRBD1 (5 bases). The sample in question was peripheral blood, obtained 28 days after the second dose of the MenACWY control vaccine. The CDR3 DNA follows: TGTGCCAGCAGCCTTGACAGTTCTCCCTATGGCTACACCTTC. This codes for CASSLDSSPYGYTF.